The 22 T cell receptor beta chains below come from one sample, sequenced in a study of T cells after somatic rescue of genetic block. Some clones are missing from TCRdb's copy, which holds only in-frame ones; the method was immunoSEQ multiplex PCR. The sample has over 95,000 clones, around 90% seen once; the top ten hold approximately 1.5%. Sequenced: peripheral blood mononuclear cells (PBMCs). The source of these receptors is a woman between 18 and 29 years old.

The chain joins TRBV5-5 to TRBJ1-1; 9 bases are a match to TRBD1. The CDR3 is 17 residues long. The V and J ends lost 4 bases and 6 bases, in that order; junction bases with no gene match: 16. Germline V lookup: CDR1 SGHKS, CDR2 YYEKEE (reference sequence). The CDR3 reads CASSPWTGEVRAPEAFF. The CDR3 nucleotides read TGTGCCAGCAGCCCCTGGACAGGGGAGGTACGCGCCCCTGAAGCTTTCTTT.

CDR3 residues: CSVGLPLEAFF. CDR3 DNA sequence: TGCAGCGTTGGGCTACCCTTGGAAGCTTTCTTT. The V and J genes are TRBV29-1 and TRBJ1-1; D is uncertain. V gave up 4 bases and J gave up 8 bases, with 11 bases separating them. CDR3 length: 11 amino acids. In germline, CDR1 is SQVTM, CDR2 ANQGSEA. The full variable domain, with the rest looked up from reference TRBV29-1 and TRBJ1-1, is SAVISQKPSRDICQRGTSLTIQCQVDSQVTMMFWYRQQPGQSLTLIATANQGSEATYESGFVIDKFPISRPNLTFSTLTVSNMSPEDSSIYLCSVGLPLEAFFGQGTRLTVV.

The rearrangement joins TRBV28 to TRBJ1-5; 7 bases align to TRBD1. Germline assignment: CDR1 MDHEN and CDR2 SYDVKM. CDR3 length equals 20 residues. V was pared by 5 bases and J by 2 bases, with 21 bases of the junction left unmatched. CDR3 loop: CASSVYPGQVGVWGNQPQHF. In nucleotides, the CDR3 is TGTGCCAGCAGTGTCTACCCCGGACAGGTTGGGGTATGGGGCAATCAGCCCCAGCATTTT.

The chain combines TRBV5-1 with TRBJ1-6, with a weak D call TRBD1 (6 bases). Germline V gene sequence: CDR1 SGHRS, CDR2 YFSETQ. Trimming removed 5 bases at V and 6 bases at J, with 9 bases between. The CDR3 covers 13 residues. CDR3 coding DNA: TGCGCCAGCAGGGAACAGGGTAATTCACCCCTCCACTTT. Its protein product is CASREQGNSPLHF.

This chain connects TRBV5-1 to TRBJ1-3; TRBD1 might be the D (5 bases). Trimming removed 2 bases from V and 2 bases from J, with 14 bases in between. CDR3 length: 16 residues. CDR1 and CDR2 from the germline V gene are SGHRS and YFSETQ. The CDR3 reads CASSFTSGTAGNTIYF. The CDR3 DNA follows: TGCGCCAGCAGCTTCACGTCCGGGACGGCTGGAAACACCATATATTTT.

The rearrangement uses TRBV19 and TRBJ1-1; D remains ambiguous. V lost 1 base to trimming and J lost 8 bases, with 8 bases between them. CDR1 is LNHDA, CDR2 SQIVND, per germline (reference sequence). The CDR3 extends over 12 amino acids. The CDR3 spells CASSIGGIEAFF. The CDR3 nucleotides are TGTGCCAGTAGTATAGGCGGAATCGAAGCTTTCTTT.

The gene calls are TRBV28 and TRBJ2-6; D is uncertain. The CDR3 runs 18 residues. Looked up from germline, CDR1 is MDHEN and CDR2 is SYDVKM. Trimming stripped 5 bases from V and 0 bases from J, with 17 bases between. This CDR3 is CASSVGIGVYSGANVLTF. In nucleotides, the CDR3 is TGTGCCAGCAGTGTTGGGATTGGGGTGTACTCTGGGGCCAACGTCCTGACTTTC.

This clone was seen just once. Written as DNA, the CDR3 is TGTGCCATTACTTCCGGGGGCGGGAATGAGCAGTTCTTC. Residues: CAITSGGGNEQFF. The chain uses TRBV10-3 and TRBJ2-1; D might be TRBD1 or TRBD2, each matching 6 bases. There are 13 residues in the CDR3. V was trimmed by 9 bases and J by 7 bases, leaving 16 bases between them. Germline assignment: CDR1 ENHRY and CDR2 SYGVKD.

The chain carries TRBV6-5 and TRBJ1-2, with no clear D. CDR1 and CDR2 from the germline V gene are MNHEY and SVGAGI. The ends were cut back, 7 bases at V and 7 bases at J, with 19 bases in the middle. CDR3 size: 14 residues. CDR3 nucleotide sequence: TGTGCCAGCACCTTCTTAACCGGTATTGGTGGCTACACCTTC. This encodes CASTFLTGIGGYTF.

V and J are TRBV2 and TRBJ1-5; D is perhaps TRBD1 (6 bases). There are 14 residues in the CDR3. Deletions cut 10 bases from V and 4 bases from J, with 17 bases between. The germline gives CDR1 SNHLY, CDR2 FYNNEI. This chain's CDR3 is CATKDSRINQPQHF. The CDR3 DNA follows: TGTGCCACAAAGGACAGTCGGATTAATCAGCCCCAGCATTTT.

J is TRBJ2-3 and V is TRBV4-3; the match to TRBD2 covers 9 bases. Trimming took 0 bases from V and 0 from J; bases not matched to a gene: 7. CDR1 LGHNA and CDR2 YSLEER come from the germline V gene. CDR3 length equals 18 residues. The CDR3 bases are TGCGCCAGCAGCCAAGATTTGAGCGGGGGGTCTAGCACAGATACGCAGTATTTT. Protein sequence: CASSQDLSGGSSTDTQYF.

The chain carries TRBV18 and TRBJ1-2; D is perhaps TRBD1 (6 bases). Germline V gene data show CDR1 as KGHSH and CDR2 as LQKENI. V shed 5 bases and J shed 4 bases, with 17 bases lying between them. The CDR3 runs to 15 residues. The CDR3 DNA is TGTGCCAGCTCAGAAGGAGGACCGGACAGCTATGGCTACACCTTC. Its translation is CASSEGGPDSYGYTF.

The chain couples TRBV5-6 to TRBJ1-6, with no clear D. From germline, CDR1 is SGHDT and CDR2 YYEEEE. The CDR3 consists of 15 residues. Between the trimmed V and J ends, which lost 6 bases and 6 bases, there was a span of 16 bases. CDR3 amino acids: CASTRRGNINSPLHF. CDR3 bases: TGTGCCAGCACCCGTCGGGGTAATATTAATTCACCCCTCCACTTT.

The gene calls are TRBV5-5 and TRBJ1-2, with a possible D match to TRBD1 (6 bases). Between the trimmed V and J ends, which lost 0 bases and 0 bases, there was a span of 6 bases. The CDR3 length is 14 residues. Germline-derived CDR1 and CDR2 are SGHKS and YYEKEE (reference sequence). The CDR3 DNA follows: TGTGCCAGCAGCTTGGCAGGGGCTAACTATGGCTACACCTTC. It is translated as CASSLAGANYGYTF.

V is TRBV2 and J is TRBJ1-5; D not resolved. Trimming shortened V by 1 base and J by 5 bases, and 15 bases separated the two germline ends. The CDR3 is made up of 16 amino acids. In germline, CDR1 is SNHLY, CDR2 FYNNEI. The chain's CDR3 is CASSEGGRRPYQPQHF. The CDR3, as DNA: TGTGCCAGCAGTGAAGGAGGCAGGCGACCGTATCAGCCCCAGCATTTT.

This chain links TRBV6-5 with TRBJ1-2; D uncertain. The V gene's germline CDR1 is MNHEY and CDR2 SVGAGI. The CDR3 spans 14 residues. Trimming took off 2 bases at V and 8 bases at J, with 15 bases between the two ends. The CDR3 region is CASSYQGWGDGYTF. For the CDR3, the DNA is TGTGCCAGCAGTTACCAAGGGTGGGGAGACGGCTACACCTTC.

The chain joins TRBV6-5 to TRBJ2-2, with D hard to call. The CDR3 covers 12 residues. The ends were cut back, 2 bases at V and 8 bases at J, with 6 bases in the middle. Germline lookup yields CDR1 MNHEY and CDR2 SVGAGI. CDR3 in amino acids: CASSYPLGELFF. For the CDR3, the DNA is TGTGCCAGCAGTTACCCTCTAGGGGAGCTGTTTTTT.

This chain links TRBV28 with TRBJ1-4; no definite D call. CDR3 size: 14 residues. The V and J ends lost 6 bases and 4 bases respectively, with 12 bases between them. CDR1 is MDHEN, CDR2 SYDVKM, per germline. CDR3 loop: CASSPPGVNEKLFF. The CDR3 DNA is TGTGCCAGCAGCCCCCCCGGGGTTAATGAAAAACTGTTTTTT. The full variable domain, its missing parts supplied by reference TRBV28 and TRBJ1-4, is DVKVTQSSRYLVKRTGEKVFLECVQDMDHENMFWYRQDPGLGLRLIYFSYDVKMKEKGDIPEGYSVSREKKERFSLILESASTNQTSMYLCASSPPGVNEKLFFGSGTQLSVL.

This sequence joins TRBV11-2 and TRBJ2-3, with D perhaps TRBD1 or TRBD2 (7 bases each). Per the germline V gene, CDR1 is SGHAT and CDR2 is FQNNGV. The ends were cut back, 0 bases at V and 5 bases at J, with 18 bases in the middle. The CDR3 spans 17 residues. CDR3 loop: CASSLDRQGGMGDTQYF. In nucleotides, the CDR3 is TGTGCCAGCAGCTTAGACCGACAGGGAGGGATGGGAGATACGCAGTATTTT. Full variable domain (outside the CDR3, taken from reference TRBV11-2 and TRBJ2-3): EAGVAQSPRYKIIEKRQSVAFWCNPISGHATLYWYQQILGQGPKLLIQFQNNGVVDDSQLPKDRFSAERLKGVDSTLKIQPAKLEDSAVYLCASSLDRQGGMGDTQYFGPGTRLTVL.

The V and J genes are TRBV6-6 and TRBJ1-4; possible D gene TRBD1, 6 bases. CDR3 size: 15 residues. Germline values: CDR1 MNHNY, CDR2 SVGAGI (reference sequence). The V and J ends lost 0 bases and 7 bases respectively, with 12 bases between them. CDR3 sequence reads: CASSYSGALGEKLFF. The DNA for the CDR3 is TGTGCCAGCAGTTACTCGGGGGCCCTGGGTGAAAAACTGTTTTTT.

The chain employs TRBV10-3 and TRBJ1-6; D perhaps matches TRBD1 (6 bases). The CDR3 is 15 residues long. Germline assignment: CDR1 ENHRY and CDR2 SYGVKD. Trimming took off 4 bases at V and 8 bases at J, with 15 bases between the two ends. CDR3 nucleotide sequence: TGTGCCATCAGTGTTCGGGACACCTCTTATTCACCCCTCCACTTT. Encoded protein: CAISVRDTSYSPLHF.

This clone came up once. The V gene is TRBV9, the J gene TRBJ2-3; 12 bases fit TRBD2. CDR1 and CDR2 from the germline V gene are SGDLS and YYNGEE. This CDR3 has 16 amino acids. V shed 4 bases and J 3 bases; nucleotides not matched to a gene: 6. The CDR3 here is CASSPLAGGSTDTQYF. In DNA form, the CDR3 reads TGTGCCAGCAGCCCTCTAGCGGGGGGGAGTACAGATACGCAGTATTTT.